Listed below are T cell receptor beta chains from one sample, sequenced in a study of cytomegalovirus exposure and HLA in healthy donors. Here immunoSEQ multiplex PCR was the method, and the copy in TCRdb shows in-frame clones only, minus some. The profile shows fewer than 400,000 clones, 86% of them singletons. Sample: PBMCs. These receptors came from a woman between 18 and 29 years old in good health and CMV-seronegative. The CDR3 runs from the conserved cysteine through the conserved F or W. A D gene is named only where the DNA matches it firmly. Clone size, where shown, is once, few, many, or a class for clones that have expanded.

TRBD2	TRBV30	TRBJ2-1	.	CAWSTTSGNYNEQFF	TGTGCCTGGAGTACTACTAGCGGGAACTACAATGAGCAGTTCTTC
TRBD1	TRBV6-1	TRBJ1-5	.	CASSGSTGADQPQHF	TGTGCCAGCAGTGGCTCGACAGGGGCCGATCAGCCCCAGCATTTT
.	TRBV6-5	TRBJ1-2	.	CASSRQGGGYTF	TGTGCCAGCAGCAGACAAGGGGGTGGCTACACCTTC
.	TRBV18	TRBJ2-7	few	CASSPNSVPYEQYF	TGTGCCAGCTCACCCAACTCCGTCCCCTACGAGCAGTACTTC
TRBD2	TRBV7-2	TRBJ2-1	.	CASSWAGGSYNEQFF	TGTGCCAGCAGCTGGGCGGGAGGCTCCTACAATGAGCAGTTCTTC
TRBD1	TRBV29-1	TRBJ1-2	many	CSVVGDRVDGYTF	TGCAGCGTCGTAGGGGACAGGGTAGACGGCTACACCTTC
.	TRBV7-9	TRBJ2-7	.	CASSSAGPSYEQYF	TGTGCCAGCAGCTCGGCGGGACCCTCCTACGAGCAGTACTTC
TRBD2	TRBV4-2	TRBJ2-7	.	CASSQVVSGRVGEQYF	TGTGCCAGCAGCCAAGTTGTGAGCGGGAGGGTTGGGGAGCAGTACTTC
TRBD1	TRBV28	TRBJ1-2	.	CASSLGGTVYGYTF	TGTGCCAGCAGCCTAGGGGGGACAGTCTATGGCTACACCTTC
TRBD2	TRBV5-1	TRBJ2-3	.	CASSLSLAGNHGDPQYF	TGCGCCAGCAGTCTTTCCCTAGCGGGAAACCACGGGGATCCGCAGTATTTT
.	TRBV11-3	TRBJ2-7	few	CASVEGKRYEQYF	TGTGCCAGCGTTGAAGGGAAGCGGTACGAGCAGTACTTC
.	TRBV4-3	TRBJ2-2	.	CASSRSGVNTGELFF	TGCGCCAGCAGCCGTAGCGGAGTAAACACCGGGGAGCTGTTTTTT
.	TRBV4-2	TRBJ2-7	.	CASSQEGGRGEQYF	TGTGCCAGCAGCCAAGAGGGGGGGCGCGGCGAGCAGTACTTC
.	TRBV6-5	TRBJ2-1	few	CASREIPGTFNEQFF	TGTGCCAGCAGAGAAATACCGGGAACATTCAATGAGCAGTTCTTC
TRBD1	TRBV7-3	TRBJ2-7	.	CASSSTGTGDYEQYF	TGTGCCAGCAGCTCAACCGGGACAGGGGATTACGAGCAGTACTTC
.	TRBV11-2	TRBJ1-1	.	CASSLGQVMNTEAFF	TGTGCCAGCAGCTTGGGTCAGGTCATGAACACTGAAGCTTTCTTT
.	TRBV2	TRBJ2-3	.	CASSDSGDSTDTQYF	TGTGCCAGCAGTGATTCGGGGGATAGCACAGATACGCAGTATTTT
.	TRBV2	TRBJ1-1	once	CASSLGPPGTEAFF	TGTGCCAGCAGTCTAGGCCCCCCCGGGACTGAAGCTTTCTTT
.	TRBV6-5	TRBJ1-2	.	CASFGQSTSNYGYTF	TGTGCCAGCTTCGGACAGTCTACCTCTAACTATGGCTACACCTTC
.	TRBV28	TRBJ2-1	.	CASLGHLGYNEQFF	TGTGCCAGCTTGGGACACCTTGGATACAATGAGCAGTTCTTC
.	TRBV4-1	TRBJ2-1	.	CASRRGWQSSYNEQFF	TGCGCCAGCAGAAGAGGGTGGCAGAGCTCCTACAATGAGCAGTTCTTC
.	TRBV25-1	TRBJ2-7	.	CASSQGGRPPEQYF	TGTGCCAGCAGCCAGGGTGGGCGACCCCCCGAGCAGTACTTC
.	TRBV28	TRBJ2-3	.	CASSLSSGSTDTQYF	TGTGCCAGCAGTTTATCGAGCGGGAGCACAGATACGCAGTATTTT
TRBD2	TRBV4-2	TRBJ2-3	few	CASSHELAGSSTDTQYF	TGTGCCAGCAGCCATGAGTTAGCGGGATCGAGCACAGATACGCAGTATTTT